Below are 13 T cell receptor beta chains sequenced from a single sample in a study of low-dose radiotherapy and immunotherapy resistance in tumors. TRAV and TRBV primers primed cDNA for both TCRalpha and TCRbeta. Over approximately 20 PCR cycles, TCRs were amplified from a constant-region primer and V-primer adapter. TCRdb re-derived calls from the reads in MiXCR, one entry per CDR3 protein. Among tens of thousands of distinct CDR3 sequences, roughly a sixth were seen once, and the ten largest hold over 2.5%. As to time point: before trial treatment. Sequenced material: PBMCs, taken before treatment. The receptors originated from a male donor with prostate cancer.

This clonotype was observed at least ten times. The V and J genes are TRBV3-1 and TRBJ2-5; no clear D. V lost 4 bases and J 2 bases, leaving 8 bases between the germline ends. CDR1 is LGHDT and CDR2 is YNNKEL in the germline V gene (reference sequence). The CDR3 is 13 amino acids. This CDR3 is CASSPMVQETQYF. CDR3 DNA: TGTGCCAGCAGCCCGATGGTACAAGAGACCCAGTACTTC.

This clonotype was counted ten times or more. The CDR3 loop is CASLPGDLRGEQYF. CDR3 DNA sequence: TGTGCCAGTCTCCCGGGAGACCTCCGCGGAGAGCAGTACTTC. The chain couples TRBV19 to TRBJ2-7, with a weak D call TRBD2 (6 bases). V was cut by 8 bases and J by 7 bases, with 21 bases left in between. The CDR3 totals 14 residues. CDR1 and CDR2 (germline): LNHDA, SQIVND (reference sequence).

This clonotype occurred many times. CDR3 nucleotides: TGTGCCAGCAGTTGGGGTACCGGGGAGCTGTTTTTT. Its protein is CASSWGTGELFF. The genes are TRBV6-2 or TRBV6-3 and TRBJ2-2; D not resolved. Trimming shortened V by 4 bases and J by 5 bases, and 5 bases separated the two germline ends. Per the germline V gene, CDR1 is MNHEY and CDR2 is SVGEGT. The CDR3 has 12 residues.

This clonotype has more than one count but fewer than ten. The V call is TRBV6-2 or TRBV6-3, the J call TRBJ1-2; no clear D. V was clipped by 2 bases and J by 4 bases, with 11 bases between them. The CDR3 loop spans 14 amino acids. Germline V gene sequence: CDR1 MNHEY, CDR2 SVGEGT. CDR3 in amino acids: CASSYGPDFYGYTF. For the CDR3, the DNA is TGTGCCAGCAGTTACGGTCCGGATTTCTATGGCTACACCTTC.

Points on this clonotype: A read error is the likely source, as a far larger clone sits one nucleotide away. The genes are TRBV6-4 and TRBJ2-5; 13 positions match TRBD2. V lost 5 bases, J lost 11 bases, and 11 bases stayed unmatched. This CDR3 spans 15 amino acids. In germline, CDR1 is MRHNA, CDR2 SNTAGT. DNA for the CDR3: TGTGCCAGCAGTCCCACTAGCGGGGGGGCCCATGAGCAGTACTTC. This translates into CASSPTSGGAHEQYF.

This clonotype was recorded many times. The chain couples TRBV20-1 to TRBJ2-5; 7 nucleotides line up with TRBD2. J was trimmed by 9 bases and V by 5 bases; bases with no gene match: 12. Germline V gene lookup returns CDR1 DFQATT and CDR2 SNEGSKA (reference sequence). The CDR3 has 13 amino acids. The DNA of the CDR3 is TGCAGTGCTCACCCGGGACTGGGGGGGGCCCAGTACTTC. It translates to CSAHPGLGGAQYF.

This sequence joins TRBV4-1 and TRBJ2-1; TRBD2 is a possible D gene (5 bases). Germline V gives CDR1 MGHRA, CDR2 YSYEKL. Between the trimmed V and J ends, which lost 1 base and 8 bases, there was a span of 9 bases. The CDR3 has 13 amino acids. The CDR3 loop reads CASSQVIGDEQFF. For the CDR3, the DNA is TGCGCCAGCAGCCAAGTGATCGGGGATGAGCAGTTCTTC.

This clonotype was seen ten or more times. The rearrangement joins TRBV29-1 to TRBJ2-1; 9 positions agree with TRBD2. CDR1 is SQVTM and CDR2 is ANQGSEA in the germline V gene. J lost 4 bases, V lost 4 bases, and 5 bases had no gene match. The CDR3 spans 14 residues. The CDR3 region is CSVGSGGIYNEQFF. The CDR3 DNA is TGCAGCGTTGGGAGCGGGGGGATTTACAATGAGCAGTTCTTC.

Note on this clonotype: No DNA is shown, since the ends of the CDR3 on it are uncertain; the CDR3 is the one TCRdb lists. V gene TRBV7-8 combines with J gene TRBJ2-2; the DNA was not compared with TRBD2, the D call given in the table. CDR1 and CDR2 from the germline V gene are SGHVS and FQNEAQ. The CDR3 has 20 residues if both end residues are counted. The CDR3 sequence: CASSPRTSGTGELFFFFFFF.

This clonotype was detected ten times or more. The chain couples TRBV30 to TRBJ2-3; D is perhaps TRBD2 (5 bases). This CDR3 is 17 amino acids long. From germline, CDR1 is GTSNPN and CDR2 SVGIG (reference sequence). V dropped 0 bases and J dropped 8 bases, with 24 bases sitting between them. In DNA, the CDR3 is TGTGCCTGGAGTGTACTCGGCATGGCAGTTGGTGGGAGTACGCAGTATTTT. Amino acids: CAWSVLGMAVGGSTQYF.

This clonotype was counted at least ten times. The chain carries TRBV11-3 and TRBJ2-3, with unresolved D. V was cut by 3 bases and J by 2 bases, with 6 bases left in between. Germline lookup yields CDR1 SGHNT and CDR2 YENEEA. This CDR3 has 13 residues. The CDR3 is CASSFSSTDTQYF. In DNA, the CDR3 is TGTGCCAGCAGCTTCTCCTCCACAGATACGCAGTATTTT.

This clonotype was counted ten times or more. This chain uses TRBV2 with TRBJ2-3; the D gene could be TRBD1 or TRBD2 (6 bases each). V lost 8 bases to trimming and J lost 4 bases, with 16 bases between them. Germline loops: CDR1 SNHLY, CDR2 FYNNEI. CDR3 size: 14 residues. CDR3 nucleotide sequence: TGTGCCAGCCTACAGGGAGGTTTCGCAGATACGCAGTATTTT. Its protein product is CASLQGGFADTQYF.

There are many counts of this clonotype. The chain employs TRBV5-1 and TRBJ2-2, with TRBD2 identical over 9 bases. CDR1 SGHRS and CDR2 YFSETQ come from the germline V gene. V lost 0 bases to trimming and J lost 4 bases; unmatched junction nucleotides: 4. The CDR3 extends over 16 amino acids. The CDR3 DNA reads as TGCGCCAGCAGCTTGGCGAGCGGGGGGAGCACCGGGGAGCTGTTTTTT. This codes for CASSLASGGSTGELFF.